This TCR beta chain originates from a study of identical twins. This clonotype was seen many times. Each CDR3 protein is one row after TCRdb ran MiXCR on the 5' RACE reads. The table records roughly 720,000 distinct CDR3 sequences, 18% of them present only once. Germline V gene lookup returns CDR1 SGHTA and CDR2 FQGNSA. Trimming removed 5 bases at V and 4 bases at J, with 9 bases between. This CDR3 comprises 13 residues. These same records also appear under a second study, on T cells expressing NK-cell markers. From that report: Seven donors tested HCMV-seropositive and one tested seronegative among the eight sequenced. It is unclear if expanded NKG2C-expressing clones target HCMV antigens.

This TCR was recovered from a woman younger than 35 in good health. Source material: PBMCs. The chain recombines TRBV7-2 with TRBJ2-1; D possibly corresponds to TRBD1 (6 bases). CDR3 DNA sequence: TGTGCCAGCAGCACAGGGACGTACAATGAGCAGTTCTTC. This encodes CASSTGTYNEQFF.